The entry that follows covers one T cell receptor beta chain sequence. Its antigen is undetermined. The data stem from a study of OX40 agonist ivuxolimab in advanced cancers. TCRdb keeps only in-frame clones here, not all; method: immunoSEQ multiplex PCR. The sample lists 60,000 to 90,000 clones; approximately 90% were seen once. Study-wide points: There were, on average, more expanded clones in CD8+ T cells than in CD4+.

The receptor was derived from an adult with an advanced solid tumor such as melanoma, head and neck, liver or kidney cancer. The specimen comprised CD4+ or CD8+ T cells sorted from blood, sampled in a trial of the OX40 agonist ivuxolimab.

The CDR3 nucleotides are TGTGCCAGCGGGGAATCATGGACGGAGACCCAGTACTTC. Its translation: CASGESWTETQYF. V and J are TRBV19 and TRBJ2-5; D is possibly TRBD2 (5 bases). Trimming removed 9 bases at V and 5 bases at J, with 16 bases between. The CDR3 is made up of 13 amino acids. The germline V gene has CDR1 LNHDA and CDR2 SQIVND (reference sequence). Full variable domain (remainder filled in from reference TRBV19 and TRBJ2-5): DGGITQSPKYLFRKEGQNVTLSCEQNLNHDAMYWYRQDPGQGLRLIYYSQIVNDFQKGDIAEGYSVSREKKESFPLTVTSAQKNPTAFYLCASGESWTETQYFGPGTRLLVL.